The 13 T cell receptor beta chains below all came from one sample that was sequenced in a study of beta chain features in type 1 diabetes. Since all of the isolated RNA was reverse transcribed, expressed TCRB transcripts were what got sequenced. Using immunoSEQ multiplex PCR, the repertoire was profiled, and TCRdb retains in-frame clones only, with some absent. The sample yields 900,000 or so clones, 15% to 20% seen once. The sequenced material came from naive CD4+ T cells from blood. These receptors came from a woman between 18 and 29 years old in good health.

The chain carries TRBV10-3 and TRBJ2-3, with 8 positions matching TRBD1. The V gene's germline CDR1 is ENHRY and CDR2 SYGVKD. The CDR3 is made up of 14 amino acids. Trimming took 4 bases from V and 2 from J; bases not matched to a gene: 2. In DNA, the CDR3 is TGTGCCATCAGTGGGGGACAGGTCACAGATACGCAGTATTTT. Protein: CAISGGQVTDTQYF.

The rearrangement uses TRBV4-3 and TRBJ2-3, with 8 bases aligning to TRBD2. V dropped 3 bases and J dropped 0; count of bases not matched to a gene: 5. This CDR3 has 16 residues. Germline V CDR1 and CDR2: LGHNA, YSLEER. This CDR3 reads CASSHLAGASTDTQYF. DNA of the CDR3: TGCGCCAGCAGCCACCTAGCGGGCGCTAGCACAGATACGCAGTATTTT.

A note on this clone: With a much larger clone just one base away, this may be a read error. The gene calls are TRBV7-9 and TRBJ2-7; TRBD1 might be the D (6 bases). Deletions cut 3 bases from V and 3 bases from J, with 9 bases between. Germline lookup yields CDR1 SEHNR and CDR2 FQNEAQ (reference sequence). This CDR3 is built from 13 residues. This CDR3 is CASSLAQGYEQYF. CDR3 nucleotide sequence: TGTGCCAGCAGCTTGGCACAGGGCTACGAGCAGTACTTC.

V and J are TRBV28 and TRBJ2-1; TRBD2 might be the D (6 bases). Germline CDR1 reads MDHEN; CDR2 reads SYDVKM. Trimming stripped 3 bases from V and 5 bases from J, with 17 bases between. This CDR3 contains 16 residues. The CDR3 DNA reads as TGTGCCAGCAGTTTGTGGGAGGCGGGACCAAACAATGAGCAGTTCTTC. The encoded protein is CASSLWEAGPNNEQFF.

V and J are TRBV7-8 and TRBJ2-7; TRBD2 is a possible D gene (6 bases). This CDR3 comprises 14 residues. V was trimmed by 6 bases and J by 2 bases, leaving 14 bases between them. Germline V lookup: CDR1 SGHVS, CDR2 FQNEAQ. The CDR3 protein is CASRGGSKPYEQYF. The CDR3 bases are TGTGCCAGCAGGGGAGGTAGTAAGCCCTACGAGCAGTACTTC.

This clone was detected only a few times. The chain combines TRBV7-9 with TRBJ2-1; TRBD2 matches 14 bases. The CDR3 runs to 16 residues. With V trimmed by 5 bases and J by 7 bases, 7 bases remained unmatched. Per germline, CDR1 SEHNR and CDR2 FQNEAQ (reference sequence). CDR3 sequence: CASSRSGTSGRNEQFF. The CDR3 bases are TGTGCCAGCAGCCGATCCGGGACTAGCGGGAGAAATGAGCAGTTCTTC. The full variable domain, with the rest looked up from reference TRBV7-9 and TRBJ2-1, is DTGVSQNPRHKITKRGQNVTFRCDPISEHNRLYWYRQTLGQGPEFLTYFQNEAQLEKSRLLSDRFSAERPKGSFSTLEIQRTEQGDSAMYLCASSRSGTSGRNEQFFGPGTRLTVL.

The chain combines TRBV29-1 with TRBJ2-2, with 7 bases lining up with TRBD1. CDR3 length: 13 residues. The ends lost 5 bases at V and 5 bases at J; junction bases unmatched: 5. Germline V lookup: CDR1 SQVTM, CDR2 ANQGSEA. CDR3 protein: CSVLQGWTGELFF. The DNA for the CDR3 is TGCAGCGTTCTACAGGGGTGGACCGGGGAGCTGTTTTTT.

This clone occurred a few times. The V call is TRBV28, the J call TRBJ2-4; D uncertain. The CDR3 is 14 residues long. With 3 bases removed from V and 8 bases from J, the gap between germline ends came to 14 bases. Germline loops: CDR1 MDHEN, CDR2 SYDVKM. As DNA, the CDR3 is TGTGCCAGCAGTTTTCGGAGACCCCCGGACATTCAGTACTTC. It encodes CASSFRRPPDIQYF.

This clone was seen a handful of times. The rearrangement joins TRBV20-1 to TRBJ2-7; no clear D. V was cut by 5 bases and J by 3 bases, with 8 bases left in between. The V gene's germline CDR1 is DFQATT and CDR2 SNEGSKA (reference sequence). The CDR3 has 11 amino acids. The CDR3 loop is CSALDHYEQYF. The CDR3 DNA reads TGCAGTGCTCTAGACCACTACGAGCAGTACTTC.

This clone was picked up a small number of times. The chain uses TRBV5-1 and TRBJ2-5, with TRBD1 matching 7 bases. CDR3 length: 15 amino acids. V shed 5 bases, J shed 2 bases, and the junction held 9 bases outside the gene matches. CDR1 and CDR2 from the germline V gene are SGHRS and YFSETQ. The CDR3 sequence: CASRIIGTAQETQYF. The CDR3 DNA is TGCGCCAGCAGGATAATTGGGACAGCGCAAGAGACCCAGTACTTC.

This clone came up a few times. This chain connects TRBV7-2 to TRBJ2-1; TRBD2 agrees at 8 bases. There are 16 residues in the CDR3. Germline V gene data show CDR1 as SGHTA and CDR2 as FQGNSA. V shed 8 bases, J shed 0 bases, and the junction held 9 bases outside the gene matches. The CDR3 nucleotides read TGTGCCAGCGGGACCCAGCGGGAGAGCTCCTACAATGAGCAGTTCTTC. Protein: CASGTQRESSYNEQFF.

The gene calls are TRBV5-6 and TRBJ2-5; D perhaps matches TRBD2 (6 bases). Germline assignment: CDR1 SGHDT and CDR2 YYEEEE. There are 14 residues in the CDR3. V was pared by 1 base and J by 1 base, with 8 bases between. The CDR3 protein is CASSLTGLQETQYF. The CDR3 DNA reads TGTGCCAGCAGCTTGACGGGACTCCAAGAGACCCAGTACTTC.

This clone was observed a handful of times. This chain links TRBV6-6 with TRBJ2-5; 13 bases line up with TRBD2. This CDR3 is built from 15 residues. The trim removed 5 bases at V and 5 bases at J, leaving 5 bases unmatched. Germline V lookup: CDR1 MNHNY, CDR2 SVGAGI (reference sequence). CDR3 nucleotide sequence: TGTGCCAGCAGTCAGACTAGCGGGAGGTCTGAGACCCAGTACTTC. It specifies CASSQTSGRSETQYF.